This T cell receptor beta chain derives from a study of shared clonotypes between healthy human individuals. Study-wide results and limits: Sampling was confined to blood; repertoires within tissues likely differ.

The donor cohort consisted entirely of Caucasian adults residing in Nashville, Tennessee. In the authors' workflow: ImmunoSEQ gave junction-only sequences without quality scores, so filtering differed. Produced via immunoSEQ multiplex PCR; TCRdb's table is partial and in-frame only. The V and J calls and clone size were taken over from that table, and D and trimming were inferred from the DNA. The repertoire holds about 1.5 million clones, with 98% as singletons. On this clone itself: No antigen is known for it.

After removal of 5 bases from V and 6 bases from J, the junction contained 13 bases not matched to a gene. This CDR3 is 15 amino acids long. The germline gives CDR1 MNHEY, CDR2 SMNVEV (reference sequence). Sample: naive CD4+ T cells sorted from blood. As for subset: CD45RA+ positively selected. The chain has TRBV27 and TRBJ2-7, with 7 bases identical to TRBD1. This receptor was identified in a young man in good health. The CDR3 DNA reads as TGTGCCAGCAGTACGGGAAGACAGGGACGGAGCGAGCAGTACTTC. This encodes CASSTGRQGRSEQYF.